The table lists the clone carrying this TCR beta chain with a few counts. The data were taken from a study of cytomegalovirus exposure and HLA in healthy donors. Per germline, CDR1 MNHEY and CDR2 SVGAGI. The CDR3 contains 14 residues. V was cut by 7 bases and J by 5 bases, with 12 bases left in between. Primers for the PCR totalled 60 Vbeta and 13 Jbeta. TCRdb's copy holds only in-frame clones and misses some; the assay was immunoSEQ multiplex PCR. This table holds about 190,000 clones, around four fifths found once. This chain links TRBV6-5 with TRBJ2-6; TRBD2 is a possible D gene (5 bases). What was sequenced was PBMCs. This receptor was taken from a woman younger than 30 in good health and CMV-seronegative. CDR3 nucleotide sequence: TGTGCCAGCACCCCCGGGGTGTGGGCCAACGTCCTGACTTTC. As protein: CASTPGVWANVLTF.